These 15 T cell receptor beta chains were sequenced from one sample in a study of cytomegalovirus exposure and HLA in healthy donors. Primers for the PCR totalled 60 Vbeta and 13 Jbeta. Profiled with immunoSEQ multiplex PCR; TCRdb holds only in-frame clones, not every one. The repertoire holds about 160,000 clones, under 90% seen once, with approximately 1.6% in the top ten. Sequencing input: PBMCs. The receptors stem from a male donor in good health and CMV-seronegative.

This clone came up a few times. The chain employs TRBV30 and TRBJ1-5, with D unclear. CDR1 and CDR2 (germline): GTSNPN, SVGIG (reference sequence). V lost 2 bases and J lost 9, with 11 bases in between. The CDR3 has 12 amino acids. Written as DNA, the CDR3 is TGTGCCTGGAGTACACCCTCAGGGCCCCAGCATTTT. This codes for CAWSTPSGPQHF.

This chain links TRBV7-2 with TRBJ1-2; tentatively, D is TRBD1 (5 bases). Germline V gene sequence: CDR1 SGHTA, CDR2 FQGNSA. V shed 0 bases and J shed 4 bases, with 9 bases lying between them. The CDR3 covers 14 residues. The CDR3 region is CASSLAGASYGYTF. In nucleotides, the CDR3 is TGTGCCAGCAGCTTAGCAGGGGCAAGCTATGGCTACACCTTC.

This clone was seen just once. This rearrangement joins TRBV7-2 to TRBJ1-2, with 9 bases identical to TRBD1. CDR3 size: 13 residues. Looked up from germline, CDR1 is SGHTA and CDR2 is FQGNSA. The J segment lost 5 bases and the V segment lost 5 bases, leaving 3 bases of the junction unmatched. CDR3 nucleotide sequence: TGTGCCAGCAGCGCCGGACAGGGGTATGGCTACACCTTC. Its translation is CASSAGQGYGYTF. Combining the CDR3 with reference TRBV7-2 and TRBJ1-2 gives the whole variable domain GAGVSQSPSNKVTEKGKDVELRCDPISGHTALYWYRQSLGQGLEFLIYFQGNSAPDKSGLPSDRFSAERTGGSVSTLTIQRTQQEDSAVYLCASSAGQGYGYTFGSGTRLTVV.

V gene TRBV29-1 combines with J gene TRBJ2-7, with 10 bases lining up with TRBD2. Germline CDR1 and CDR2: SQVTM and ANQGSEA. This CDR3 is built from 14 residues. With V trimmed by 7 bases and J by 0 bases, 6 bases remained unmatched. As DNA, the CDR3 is TGCAGCGCCGCACCTAGCGGGAGCTCCTACGAGCAGTACTTC. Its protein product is CSAAPSGSSYEQYF.

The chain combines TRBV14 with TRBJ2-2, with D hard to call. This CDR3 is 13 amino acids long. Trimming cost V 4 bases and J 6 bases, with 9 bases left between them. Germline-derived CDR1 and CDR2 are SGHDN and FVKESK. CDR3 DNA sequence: TGTGCCAGCAGCCCCGTGCGAGCCGGGGAGCTGTTTTTT. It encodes CASSPVRAGELFF.

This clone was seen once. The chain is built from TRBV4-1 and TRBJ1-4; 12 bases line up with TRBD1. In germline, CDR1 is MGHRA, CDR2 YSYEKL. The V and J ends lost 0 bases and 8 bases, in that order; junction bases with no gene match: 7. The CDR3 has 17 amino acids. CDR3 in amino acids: CASSQEGTGGAGEKLFF. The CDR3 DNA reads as TGCGCCAGCAGCCAAGAGGGGACAGGGGGCGCTGGGGAAAAACTGTTTTTT.

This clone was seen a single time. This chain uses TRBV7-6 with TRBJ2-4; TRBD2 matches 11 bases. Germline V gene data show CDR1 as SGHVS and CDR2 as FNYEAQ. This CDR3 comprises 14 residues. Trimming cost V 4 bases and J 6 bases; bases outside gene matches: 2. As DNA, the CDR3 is TGTGCCAGCAGCTCCGGGACTAGCGGAAACATTCAGTACTTC. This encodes CASSSGTSGNIQYF. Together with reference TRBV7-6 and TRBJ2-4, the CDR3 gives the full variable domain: GAGVSQSPRYKVTKRGQDVALRCDPISGHVSLYWYRQALGQGPEFLTYFNYEAQQDKSGLPNDRFSAERPEGSISTLTIQRTEQRDSAMYRCASSSGTSGNIQYFGAGTRLSVL.

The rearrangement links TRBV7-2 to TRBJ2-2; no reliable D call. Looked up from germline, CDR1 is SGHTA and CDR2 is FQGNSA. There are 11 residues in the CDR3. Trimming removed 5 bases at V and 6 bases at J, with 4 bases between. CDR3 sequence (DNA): TGTGCCAGCAGCCCTCCCGGGGAGCTGTTTTTT. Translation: CASSPPGELFF.

Written as DNA, the CDR3 is TGTGCCAGCAGTGGACCGGGACACGGAAACACCATATATTTT. Protein sequence: CASSGPGHGNTIYF. The chain recombines TRBV28 with TRBJ1-3; D is possibly TRBD1 (6 bases). Germline V gives CDR1 MDHEN, CDR2 SYDVKM. The CDR3 totals 14 residues. V shed 5 bases and J shed 4 bases, with 12 bases lying between them.

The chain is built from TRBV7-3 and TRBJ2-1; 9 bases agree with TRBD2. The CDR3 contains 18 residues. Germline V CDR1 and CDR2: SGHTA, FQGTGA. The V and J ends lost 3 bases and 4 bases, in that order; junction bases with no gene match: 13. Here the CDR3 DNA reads TGTGCCAGCAGCTTGACGCCTAGACGCGGGGGGGCATACAATGAGCAGTTCTTC. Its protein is CASSLTPRRGGAYNEQFF.

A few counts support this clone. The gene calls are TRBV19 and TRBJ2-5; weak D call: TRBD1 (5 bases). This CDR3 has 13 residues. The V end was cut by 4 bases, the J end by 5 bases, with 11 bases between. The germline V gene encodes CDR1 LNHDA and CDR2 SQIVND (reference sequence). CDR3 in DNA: TGTGCCAGTAGTAAGGGCAGGGCGGAGACCCAGTACTTC. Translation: CASSKGRAETQYF.

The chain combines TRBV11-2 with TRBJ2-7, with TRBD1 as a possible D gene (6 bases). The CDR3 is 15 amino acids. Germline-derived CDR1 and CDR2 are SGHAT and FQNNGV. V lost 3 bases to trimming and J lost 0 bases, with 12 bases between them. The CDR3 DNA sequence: TGTGCCAGCAGCTTCACAGGGACCCACTCCTACGAGCAGTACTTC. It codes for CASSFTGTHSYEQYF.

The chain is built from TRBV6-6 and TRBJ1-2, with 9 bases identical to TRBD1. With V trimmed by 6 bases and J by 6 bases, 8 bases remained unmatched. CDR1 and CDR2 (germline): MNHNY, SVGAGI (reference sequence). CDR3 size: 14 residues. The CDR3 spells CASRGQGLYNGYTF. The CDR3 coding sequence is TGTGCCAGCAGGGGACAGGGACTCTATAATGGCTACACCTTC.

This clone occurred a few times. CDR3 DNA: TGTGCCAGCAGCCTGACTACCCCGGGCACTGAAGCTTTCTTT. Protein: CASSLTTPGTEAFF. The chain uses TRBV5-6 and TRBJ1-1; D is unresolved. Trimming took off 4 bases at V and 4 bases at J, with 14 bases between the two ends. Looked up from germline, CDR1 is SGHDT and CDR2 is YYEEEE. The CDR3 loop spans 14 amino acids.

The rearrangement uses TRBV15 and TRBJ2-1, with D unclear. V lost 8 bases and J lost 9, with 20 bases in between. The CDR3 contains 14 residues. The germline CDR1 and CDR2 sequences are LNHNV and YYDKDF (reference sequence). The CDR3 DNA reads TGTGCCACCCGACTGCTCTCCCTGTTGGGTGAGCAGTTCTTC. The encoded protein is CATRLLSLLGEQFF.